This TCR beta chain came from a study of T cell repertoires in cytomegalovirus infection. Background on the study: Public TCR beta signatures marked donors with CMV infection and the matching HLA. Notes on the study in general: CMV-specific TCR beta clonotypes restricted by HLA-C dominated the ex vivo response.

Germline lookup yields CDR1 WNHNN and CDR2 SYGVQD (reference sequence). The CDR3 length is 15 residues. The V gene lost 0 bases and the J gene lost 2 bases, with 10 bases spanning the gap. A word on this clonotype: Its antigen is not identified.

Using its own MiXCR run on the reads, TCRdb lists one record per CDR3 protein. The sample has roughly 860,000 distinct CDR3 sequences, 32% seen once. The material sequenced was cultured CD8+ T cells from PBMCs, taken from culture after CMV antigen stimulation. The chain combines TRBV10-1 with TRBJ1-1; no reliable D call. The receptor comes from a human donor in good health (CMV status not recorded). Some clones in this sample may be carry-over from other donors' samples. CDR3 nucleotide sequence: TGCGCCAGCAGTGAGTCACGACACCTAAACACTGAAGCTTTCTTT. It codes for CASSESRHLNTEAFF.